This T cell receptor (beta chain) was captured in a study of OX40 agonist ivuxolimab in advanced cancers. Study as a whole: Two patients with cutaneous melanoma and one with hepatocellular carcinoma, three in total, showed partial responses. Findings and limits, study-wide: With doses of 0.1-3.0 mg/kg, partial responders showed among the lowest clonal expansion. Blood T cells, both CD4+ and CD8+, expanded clonally by week 6 at 0.1 to 3.0 mg/kg. The investigators did not determine what antigen specificity the expanded peripheral T cells had.

Only in-frame clones appear in the TCRdb table, and some are missing; sequencing was by immunoSEQ multiplex PCR. The sample holds 100,000 to 150,000 clones, under 95% seen once. On this clone: Its antigen remains unknown.

Trimming cost V 6 bases and J 10 bases, with 13 bases left between them. The CDR3 contains 12 residues. Germline CDR1 and CDR2: LNHDA and SQIVND (reference sequence). The sample here was CD4+ or CD8+ T cells sorted from blood, taken in a trial of the OX40 agonist ivuxolimab. This rearrangement joins TRBV19 to TRBJ2-1; weak D call: TRBD1 (6 bases). This TCR was recovered from an adult with an advanced solid tumor such as melanoma, head and neck, liver or kidney cancer. Here the CDR3 reads CASRGIGTEQFF. DNA of the CDR3: TGTGCCAGTAGGGGAATCGGGACAGAGCAGTTCTTC.